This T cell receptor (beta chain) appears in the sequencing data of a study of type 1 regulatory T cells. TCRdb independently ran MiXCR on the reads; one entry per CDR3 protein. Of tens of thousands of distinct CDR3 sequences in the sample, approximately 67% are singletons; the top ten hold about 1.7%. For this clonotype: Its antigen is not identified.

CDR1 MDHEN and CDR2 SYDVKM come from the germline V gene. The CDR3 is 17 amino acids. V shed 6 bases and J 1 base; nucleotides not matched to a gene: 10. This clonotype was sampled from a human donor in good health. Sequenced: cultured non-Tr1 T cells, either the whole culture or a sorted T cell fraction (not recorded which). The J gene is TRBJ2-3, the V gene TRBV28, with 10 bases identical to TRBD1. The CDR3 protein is CASSPPRTGGGTDTQYF. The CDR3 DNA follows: TGTGCCAGCAGCCCGCCAAGGACAGGGGGAGGCACAGATACGCAGTATTTT.